This record covers a single T cell receptor (beta chain). Libraries were prepared by immunoSEQ multiplex PCR; TCRdb keeps only in-frame clonotypes and omits some of them. The sample carries about 18,000 clones, 85% to 90% recorded once. This sample was taken from a study of T cell changes during pregnancy in multiple sclerosis. Germline CDR1 and CDR2: SGHTA and FQGTGA. The CDR3 has 13 amino acids. The V and J ends lost 3 bases and 1 base respectively, with 6 bases between them. This material consisted of CD8+ T cells from peripheral blood mononuclear cells, taken after pregnancy. The genes are TRBV7-3 and TRBJ1-1; possibly TRBD1 for D (6 bases). The clonotype was recovered from a female donor with multiple sclerosis, enrolled in a pregnancy study. The CDR3 sequence is CASSLDRNTEAFF. Written as DNA, the CDR3 is TGTGCCAGCAGCTTGGACAGGAACACTGAAGCTTTCTTT.